This T cell receptor beta chain was captured in a study of early T cells in non-severe SARS-CoV-2 infection (dated by TCRdb to about 2021). General notes on the study: Bulk RNA from unsorted whole blood was used for TCR sequencing, so alpha and beta chains could not be paired.

Notes on this clonotype: What antigen it recognizes has not been identified. Per-base qualities were not stored, and no clone one base away is much larger.

The CDR3 spans 16 residues, from the cysteine through the phenylalanine. This entry keeps only the CDR3 DNA: 48 bases, framed from base 1. V ends up 4 bases short and J 7 bases short, with an unmatched junction base count of 8. A case-control design nested within a healthcare worker cohort in London, UK, was used, with weekly nasopharyngeal swab PCR tests and blood sampling performed. Healthcare workers were enrolled in the week of the UK lockdown, from 23 to 31 March 2020, and were followed every week for up to roughly 16 weeks. The receptor library was made with 5' RACE. TCRdb records NextSeq 500 as the sequencer. Unique molecular identifiers were attached to individual cDNA molecules in the TCR library protocol so that sequencing error and PCR bias could be corrected. Sequencing covered both TCR alpha and beta chains, and within each sample the abundances of alpha and beta sequences were tightly co-correlated. Regarding the original processing steps: V gene, J gene and CDR3 annotation of TCR sequences was performed with Decombinator V4. TCRs were defined as expanded if a significant change between any two time points was detected under a Poisson model with p below 0.0001. Abundances of TCRs were expressed as counts per million after normalisation to the total number of TCRs sequenced in each sample. TRAV1-2 paired with TRAJ12, TRAJ20 or TRAJ33 defined MAIT TCRs, while TRAV10 paired with TRAJ18 defined iNKT TCRs. VDJdb, accessed 1 November 2021, was searched for CMV, EBV and SARS-CoV-2 annotated TCRs, with TCRs annotated for multiple antigens excluded. The public reads were run again by TCRdb, first through fastp at Q25 and then through MiXCR, and only productive beta chains were kept. Rows are combined by CDR3 protein, so each entry shows the most common genes and DNA. TCRdb, not the authors, supplied the V and J calls. Recorded for this sample are fewer than 100,000 distinct CDR3 sequences; less than 15% of them occurred a single time. Jointly, the top ten make up around 2.5% of the sample.

Overall results and qualifications from the work: VDJdb matching was skewed toward anti-spike CD8 responses and likely underestimated virus-specific expansions, missing private and CD4 specificities.

The chain couples TRBV12-3 or TRBV12-4 to TRBJ2-1, with 12 bases matching TRBD1. The clonotype originates from an adult who was a healthcare worker with PCR-confirmed SARS-CoV-2 infection or an uninfected control (not recorded which). Input material: whole blood. The CDR3 here reads CASSSLGQGARNEQFF. The nucleotide sequence reads as follows: TGTGCCAGCAGTTCCTTGGGACAGGGGGCGCGGAATGAGCAGTTCTTC.